Below, 20 T cell receptor beta chains from the same sample are listed, as sequenced in a study of T cells after yellow fever vaccination. Each CDR3 protein is one row after TCRdb ran MiXCR on the 5' RACE reads. There are some 560,000 distinct CDR3 sequences in the sample; around 16% occur only once, and 17% lies in the top ten. Source: PBMCs, taken less than 6 days after the first yellow fever vaccination. The receptors were sampled from a man between 18 and 29 years old who received the YFV17D yellow fever vaccine.

The chain joins TRBV11-2 to TRBJ2-3; TRBD2 agrees at 8 bases. Trimming at V came to 0 bases and at J to 2 bases, leaving 7 bases not matched to a gene. This CDR3 has 17 amino acids. CDR1 SGHAT and CDR2 FQNNGV come from the germline V gene. CDR3 amino acids: CASSLESGGAFTDTQYF. CDR3 nucleotides: TGTGCCAGCAGCTTAGAATCGGGGGGGGCCTTCACAGATACGCAGTATTTT.

The chain joins TRBV20-1 to TRBJ2-4, with 9 bases fitting TRBD2. Trimming at V came to 2 bases and at J to 5 bases, leaving 4 bases not matched to a gene. From germline, CDR1 is DFQATT and CDR2 SNEGSKA (reference sequence). This CDR3 has 14 residues. The CDR3 loop is CSARIAGDENIQYF. The CDR3 DNA reads as TGCAGTGCTAGAATAGCGGGGGATGAAAACATTCAGTACTTC.

This clonotype was counted ten times or more. The chain couples TRBV27 to TRBJ2-7, with 8 positions matching TRBD2. V shed 8 bases and J 5 bases; nucleotides not matched to a gene: 11. This CDR3 has 14 amino acids. Looked up from germline, CDR1 is MNHEY and CDR2 is SMNVEV (reference sequence). The CDR3 protein is CASREGPTGDEQYF. In nucleotides, the CDR3 is TGTGCCAGCCGGGAGGGGCCGACCGGCGACGAGCAGTACTTC.

The gene calls are TRBV29-1 and TRBJ2-1; D gene ambiguous. The V end lost 3 bases, the J end lost 4 bases, and 16 bases lay between the germline ends. Germline CDR1 is SQVTM and CDR2 is ANQGSEA. The CDR3 totals 15 residues. The CDR3 nucleotides read TGCAGCGTTGATAGCCAGGAAAAATCTTACAATGAGCAGTTCTTC. The encoded protein is CSVDSQEKSYNEQFF.

This clonotype was seen a few times. The gene calls are TRBV4-1 and TRBJ2-3; TRBD1 matches at 8 bases. The germline gives CDR1 MGHRA, CDR2 YSYEKL. V dropped 0 bases and J dropped 6; count of bases not matched to a gene: 11. CDR3 size: 17 residues. CDR3 loop: CASSQDGWGQAPDTQYF. CDR3 in DNA: TGCGCCAGCAGCCAAGATGGATGGGGACAGGCCCCCGATACGCAGTATTTT.

The chain couples TRBV19 to TRBJ1-4; D is perhaps TRBD1 (6 bases). The CDR3 contains 14 residues. Looked up from germline, CDR1 is LNHDA and CDR2 is SQIVND (reference sequence). Trimming left V 7 bases short and J 3 bases short, with 12 bases between. The chain's CDR3 is CASTGQLANEKLFF. CDR3 nucleotide sequence: TGTGCCAGTACCGGACAGTTGGCTAATGAAAAACTGTTTTTT. The full variable domain, its missing parts supplied by reference TRBV19 and TRBJ1-4, is DGGITQSPKYLFRKEGQNVTLSCEQNLNHDAMYWYRQDPGQGLRLIYYSQIVNDFQKGDIAEGYSVSREKKESFPLTVTSAQKNPTAFYLCASTGQLANEKLFFGSGTQLSVL.

V and J are TRBV29-1 and TRBJ2-6, with D unclear. The CDR3 has 12 amino acids. Germline CDR1 is SQVTM and CDR2 is ANQGSEA. Trimming cost V 6 bases and J 2 bases, with 5 bases left between them. This chain's CDR3 is CSVVAGANVLTF. CDR3 nucleotide sequence: TGCAGCGTGGTAGCTGGGGCCAACGTCCTGACTTTC.

This clonotype was recorded at least ten times. The chain uses TRBV11-2 and TRBJ1-1; D not resolved. CDR3 length equals 14 residues. Trimming left V 3 bases short and J 1 base short, with 9 bases between. The germline V gene encodes CDR1 SGHAT and CDR2 FQNNGV. DNA of the CDR3: TGTGCCAGCAGCTTGAACAGAAGGAACACTGAAGCTTTCTTT. It encodes CASSLNRRNTEAFF.

The chain has TRBV20-1 and TRBJ2-3, with TRBD2 identical over 9 bases. CDR1 and CDR2 (germline): DFQATT, SNEGSKA (reference sequence). The V segment lost 0 bases and the J segment 4 bases; nucleotides outside the gene matches: 5. The CDR3 sequence is 15 residues long. The CDR3 sequence: CSARDLRGGADTQYF. The CDR3, as DNA: TGCAGTGCTAGAGATCTGCGGGGGGGGGCAGATACGCAGTATTTT.

This clonotype has a handful of counts. CDR3 nucleotides: TGTGCCAGCAGTCCCCCACCGGGGACAAACTACGAGCAGTACGTC. Translated: CASSPPPGTNYEQYV. The chain carries TRBV28 and TRBJ2-7, with D maybe TRBD1 (6 bases). Germline V gene lookup returns CDR1 MDHEN and CDR2 SYDVKM. The V and J ends lost 5 bases and 3 bases respectively, with 17 bases between them. The CDR3 runs 15 residues.

This chain uses TRBV9 with TRBJ2-3; 7 bases map to TRBD2. J was trimmed by 0 bases and V by 3 bases; bases with no gene match: 7. Germline CDR1 and CDR2: SGDLS and YYNGEE. The CDR3 sequence is 16 residues long. For the CDR3, the DNA is TGTGCCAGCAGCGGACGACTAGCCCCGAGCACAGATACGCAGTATTTT. This encodes CASSGRLAPSTDTQYF.

This clonotype was picked up one time. This chain's CDR3 is CASSLAGLGTANTEAFF. The CDR3, as DNA: TGTGCCAGCAGCTTGGCCGGTCTTGGGACAGCGAACACTGAAGCTTTCTTT. The rearrangement links TRBV5-4 to TRBJ1-1; 7 nucleotides match TRBD1. The CDR3 runs to 17 residues. Germline V gene sequence: CDR1 SGHNT, CDR2 YYREEE (reference sequence). Losses at the gene ends were 0 bases for V and 1 base for J; bases not matched to a gene: 9.

This chain links TRBV10-3 with TRBJ1-5; D call uncertain. Germline CDR1 ENHRY, CDR2 SYGVKD. V was shortened by 0 bases and J by 11 bases, with 14 bases between the two germline ends. The CDR3 length is 14 residues. The CDR3 coding sequence is TGTGCCATCAGTGAGTCAGGAGGCCAGCTAACCCAGCATTTT. Amino acids: CAISESGGQLTQHF.

The chain employs TRBV4-1 and TRBJ2-7; D perhaps matches TRBD1 (6 bases). CDR3 size: 15 residues. Trimming shortened V by 1 base and J by 2 bases, and 12 bases separated the two germline ends. Germline CDR1 reads MGHRA; CDR2 reads YSYEKL. The CDR3 DNA reads TGCGCCAGCAGCCAAGGCCCAGGGGACCCCTACGAGCAGTACTTC. Amino acids: CASSQGPGDPYEQYF.

The chain is built from TRBV24-1 and TRBJ1-6; 9 nucleotides align to TRBD1. V shed 6 bases and J 8 bases; nucleotides not matched to a gene: 1. The CDR3 loop spans 13 amino acids. Germline CDR1 is KGHDR and CDR2 is SFDVKD. The CDR3: CATSRDRDSPLHF. The CDR3 DNA sequence: TGTGCCACCAGTCGGGACAGGGATTCACCCCTCCACTTT.

This clonotype was observed many times. V and J are TRBV5-1 and TRBJ1-1, with 9 bases fitting TRBD1. CDR1 SGHRS and CDR2 YFSETQ come from the germline V gene. V gave up 4 bases and J gave up 5 bases; unmatched junction bases: 6. CDR3 length equals 14 residues. CDR3 coding DNA: TGCGCCAGCAGCCCACAGGGGGCGCAAACTGAAGCTTTCTTT. This sequence encodes CASSPQGAQTEAFF.

V and J are TRBV5-1 and TRBJ1-1; 8 bases are a match to TRBD1. V gave up 2 bases and J gave up 3 bases; unmatched junction bases: 6. This CDR3 has 15 amino acids. Per the germline V gene, CDR1 is SGHRS and CDR2 is YFSETQ. CDR3 nucleotides: TGCGCCAGCAGCTTCGGACAGGGTCGGGACACTGAAGCTTTCTTT. Translated, it gives CASSFGQGRDTEAFF.

Written as DNA, the CDR3 is TGTGCCAGCAGCTTACAGCTTCGGGGGGGAAATTCACCCCTCCACTTT. Amino acids: CASSLQLRGGNSPLHF. V gene TRBV7-2 combines with J gene TRBJ1-6; tentatively, D is TRBD1 (5 bases). Germline V gives CDR1 SGHTA, CDR2 FQGNSA. Trimming took 2 bases from V and 7 from J, leaving 15 bases between them. The CDR3 sequence is 16 residues long.

The chain couples TRBV5-5 to TRBJ2-5, with D uncertain. The germline V and J ends were trimmed by 4 bases and 6 bases, with 16 bases remaining between them. The CDR3 covers 14 residues. Germline CDR1 is SGHKS and CDR2 is YYEKEE (reference sequence). The CDR3 coding sequence is TGTGCCAGCAGCGCAGAATGGGTTGAGAAGACCCAGTACTTC. This codes for CASSAEWVEKTQYF.

The chain recombines TRBV5-6 with TRBJ2-4; 9 bases align to TRBD1. Losses at the gene ends were 7 bases for V and 11 bases for J; bases not matched to a gene: 16. There are 15 residues in the CDR3. Germline assignment: CDR1 SGHDT and CDR2 YYEEEE. The CDR3, as DNA: TGTGCCAGCCCCCGGACAGGGGCGGATAAACATTTTCAGTACTTC. The encoded protein is CASPRTGADKHFQYF.